This TCR beta chain is drawn from a study of molecular identifiers for immune sequencing clone quantification. Notes on the study in general: Spiked Jurkat TCR RNA equivalent to one cell was reportedly detectable in about a million naive cells. Barcode-sharing identical TCR molecules could underestimate highly expanded clone sizes.

Sorted naive CD8 T cells were those defined as CD8+CD4-CCR7+CD45RA+. Worth noting for this clonotype: What it binds is unknown.

This CDR3 has 16 residues. V was pared by 8 bases and J by 0 bases, with 7 bases of the junction left unmatched. Germline CDR1 and CDR2: LNHDA and SQIVND (reference sequence). TCRdb recomputed calls from the PCR reads with MiXCR, one row per CDR3 protein. This table holds more than 550,000 distinct CDR3 sequences, over 25% found once. This TCR derives from a human donor in good health. Some libraries in this study had Jurkat cell RNA spiked in. The sample comprised naive CD8+ T cells from blood, with Jurkat cell RNA spiked in. Subset meaning: FACS-sorted CD8+CD4-CCR7+CD45RA+ naive T cells. The chain couples TRBV19 to TRBJ2-6, with 7 bases lining up with TRBD1. The chain's CDR3 is CASSTGDRSGANVLTF. The CDR3 DNA sequence: TGTGCCAGTTCTACAGGGGACCGCTCTGGGGCCAACGTCCTGACTTTC.